One sample yielded the 3 T cell receptor beta chains listed below, sequenced in a study of graft-versus-host responses after intestinal transplantation. The data were produced by immunoSEQ multiplex PCR, yet TCRdb's version contains in-frame clones alone and is incomplete. The sample lists over 45,000 clones, approximately 90% occurring once. The starting material was PBMCs, obtained 26 days after transplant. The receptors here all came from a human patient who received an intestinal transplant, so some T cells may come from the graft donor.

This clone has a single count. The CDR3 DNA is TGTGCCAGCAGGGACAGGGGGGCCACTGAAGCTTTCTTT. Translated: CASRDRGATEAFF. The chain employs TRBV27 and TRBJ1-1, with 10 bases fitting TRBD1. The CDR3 loop spans 13 amino acids. CDR1 is MNHEY, CDR2 SMNVEV, per germline (reference sequence). J was trimmed by 4 bases and V by 6 bases; bases with no gene match: 2.

The gene calls are TRBV6-5 and TRBJ2-3, with TRBD1 identical over 7 bases. The ends lost 6 bases at V and 3 bases at J; junction bases unmatched: 9. The V gene's germline CDR1 is MNHEY and CDR2 SVGAGI. The CDR3 contains 15 residues. The CDR3 sequence is CASSDHPTGTDTQYF. The CDR3 coding sequence is TGTGCCAGCAGCGACCACCCGACAGGGACAGATACGCAGTATTTT.

The chain couples TRBV10-3 to TRBJ1-5; 7 nucleotides match TRBD1. Per the germline V gene, CDR1 is ENHRY and CDR2 is SYGVKD. The CDR3 has 14 amino acids. The V and J ends lost 5 bases and 2 bases, in that order; junction bases with no gene match: 3. In DNA form, the CDR3 reads TGTGCCATCAGTCAGGGGGTCGGCAATCAGCCCCAGCATTTT. This codes for CAISQGVGNQPQHF.